This entry features one T cell receptor (beta chain) sequence. Germline V CDR1 and CDR2: SGHNT, YYREEE (reference sequence). The CDR3 spans 15 residues. Trimming took off 2 bases at V and 2 bases at J, with 14 bases between the two ends. The record originates from a study of blood T cell repertoires in COVID-19. Measured with immunoSEQ multiplex PCR; TCRdb has only the in-frame clones, and not every one. This table holds under 250,000 clones, 81% found once. The sequence derives from a woman at least 80 years old with acute or convalescent COVID-19. Sequenced: peripheral blood. The chain joins TRBV5-4 to TRBJ2-7; possibly TRBD1 for D (6 bases). DNA of the CDR3: TGTGCCAGCAGCTTACAGGGACCGGGAACCTACGAGCAGTACTTC. This translates into CASSLQGPGTYEQYF.